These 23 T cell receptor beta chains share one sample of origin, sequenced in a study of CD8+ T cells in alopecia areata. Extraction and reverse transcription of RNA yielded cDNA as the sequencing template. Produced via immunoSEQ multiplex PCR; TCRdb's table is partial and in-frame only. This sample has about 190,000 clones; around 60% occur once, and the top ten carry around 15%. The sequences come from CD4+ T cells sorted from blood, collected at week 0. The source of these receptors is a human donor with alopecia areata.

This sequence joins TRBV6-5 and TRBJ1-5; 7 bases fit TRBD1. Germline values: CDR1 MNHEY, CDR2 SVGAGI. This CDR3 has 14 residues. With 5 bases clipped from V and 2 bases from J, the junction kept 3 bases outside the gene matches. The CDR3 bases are TGTGCCAGCAGTAGGGACAGTCGCAATCAGCCCCAGCATTTT. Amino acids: CASSRDSRNQPQHF.

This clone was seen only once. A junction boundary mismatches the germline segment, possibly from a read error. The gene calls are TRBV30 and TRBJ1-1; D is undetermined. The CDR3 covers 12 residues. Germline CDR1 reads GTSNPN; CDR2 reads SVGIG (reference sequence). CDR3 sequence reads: CAWSTTLQNPVF. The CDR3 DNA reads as TGTGCCTGGAGTACAACCTTGCAGAACCCCGTCTTT. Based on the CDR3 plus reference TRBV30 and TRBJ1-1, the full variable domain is SQTIHQWPATLVQPVGSPLSLECTVEGTSNPNLYWYRQAAGRGLQLLFYSVGIGQISSEVPQNLSASRPQDRQFILSSKKLLLSDSGFYLCAWSTTLQNPVFGQGTRLTVV.

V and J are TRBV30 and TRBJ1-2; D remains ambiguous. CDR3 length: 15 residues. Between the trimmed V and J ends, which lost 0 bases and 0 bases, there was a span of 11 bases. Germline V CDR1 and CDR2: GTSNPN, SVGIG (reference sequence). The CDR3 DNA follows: TGTGCCTGGAGTGTACGGGTCTTAGCTAACTATGGCTACACCTTC. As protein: CAWSVRVLANYGYTF. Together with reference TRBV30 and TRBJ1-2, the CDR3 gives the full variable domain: SQTIHQWPATLVQPVGSPLSLECTVEGTSNPNLYWYRQAAGRGLQLLFYSVGIGQISSEVPQNLSASRPQDRQFILSSKKLLLSDSGFYLCAWSVRVLANYGYTFGSGTRLTVV.

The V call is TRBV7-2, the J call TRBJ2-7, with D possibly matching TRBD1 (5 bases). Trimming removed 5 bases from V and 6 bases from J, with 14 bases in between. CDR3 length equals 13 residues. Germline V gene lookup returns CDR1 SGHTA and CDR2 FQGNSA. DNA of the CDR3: TGTGCCAGCAGCACCCCCGACAGTTTCGAGCAGTACTTC. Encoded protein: CASSTPDSFEQYF.

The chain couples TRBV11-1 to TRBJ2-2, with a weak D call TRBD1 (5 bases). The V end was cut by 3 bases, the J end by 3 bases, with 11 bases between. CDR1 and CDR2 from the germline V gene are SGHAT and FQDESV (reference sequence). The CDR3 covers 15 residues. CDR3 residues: CASSFGQGDTGELFF. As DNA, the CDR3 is TGTGCCAGCAGCTTCGGCCAGGGCGACACCGGGGAGCTGTTTTTT.

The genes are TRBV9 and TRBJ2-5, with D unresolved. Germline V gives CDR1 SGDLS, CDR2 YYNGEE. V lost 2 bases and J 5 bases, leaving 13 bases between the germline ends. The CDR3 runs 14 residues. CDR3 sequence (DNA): TGTGCCAGCAGCGTTTTCCCTAAGGCGGAGACCCAGTACTTC. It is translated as CASSVFPKAETQYF.

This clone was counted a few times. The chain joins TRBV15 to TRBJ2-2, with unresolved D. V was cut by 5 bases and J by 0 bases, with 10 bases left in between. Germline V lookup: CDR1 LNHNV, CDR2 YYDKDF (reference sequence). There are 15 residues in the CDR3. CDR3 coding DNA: TGTGCCACCAGCCTCGACAACGCGAACACCGGGGAGCTGTTTTTT. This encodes CATSLDNANTGELFF.

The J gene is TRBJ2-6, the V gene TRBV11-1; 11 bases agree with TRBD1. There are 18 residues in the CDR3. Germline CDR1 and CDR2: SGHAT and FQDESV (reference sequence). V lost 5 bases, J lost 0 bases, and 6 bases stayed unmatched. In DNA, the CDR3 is TGTGCCAGCAGCGCGTGGGGGACAGGGGGCTCTGGGGCCAACGTCCTGACTTTC. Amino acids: CASSAWGTGGSGANVLTF.

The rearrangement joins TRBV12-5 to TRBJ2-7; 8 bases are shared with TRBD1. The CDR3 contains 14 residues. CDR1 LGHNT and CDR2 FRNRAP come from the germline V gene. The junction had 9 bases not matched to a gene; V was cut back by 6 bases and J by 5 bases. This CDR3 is CASGPKGTGHEQYF. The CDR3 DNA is TGTGCTAGTGGCCCGAAAGGGACAGGCCACGAGCAGTACTTC.

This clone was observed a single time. The CDR3 spells CSVGVGGLSGANVLTF. The CDR3 DNA follows: TGCAGCGTTGGTGTGGGGGGGCTCTCTGGGGCCAACGTCCTGACTTTC. This chain connects TRBV29-1 to TRBJ2-6; D is possibly TRBD2 (7 bases). The germline V gene has CDR1 SQVTM and CDR2 ANQGSEA. This CDR3 spans 16 amino acids. Trimming cost V 4 bases and J 0 bases, with 13 bases left between them.

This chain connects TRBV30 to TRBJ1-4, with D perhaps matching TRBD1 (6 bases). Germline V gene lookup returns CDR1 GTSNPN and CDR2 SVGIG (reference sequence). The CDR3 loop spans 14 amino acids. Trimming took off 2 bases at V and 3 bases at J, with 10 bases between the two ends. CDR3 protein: CAWSKTGANEKLFF. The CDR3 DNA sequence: TGTGCCTGGAGTAAGACAGGCGCTAATGAAAAACTGTTTTTT.

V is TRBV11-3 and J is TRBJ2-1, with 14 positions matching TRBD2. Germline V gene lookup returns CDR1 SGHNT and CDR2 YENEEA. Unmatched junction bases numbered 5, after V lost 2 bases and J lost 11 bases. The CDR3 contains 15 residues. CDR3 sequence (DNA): TGTGCCAGCAGCTTAACCGGGACTAGCGGGGGCAAGCAGTTCTTC. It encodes CASSLTGTSGGKQFF.

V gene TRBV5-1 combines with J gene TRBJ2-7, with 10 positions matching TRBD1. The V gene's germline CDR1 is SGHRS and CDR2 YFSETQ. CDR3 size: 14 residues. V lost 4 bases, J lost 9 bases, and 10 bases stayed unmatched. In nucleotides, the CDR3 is TGCGCCAGCAGCGCGGGACAGGGGCCACAGGGGCAGTACTTC. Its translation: CASSAGQGPQGQYF.

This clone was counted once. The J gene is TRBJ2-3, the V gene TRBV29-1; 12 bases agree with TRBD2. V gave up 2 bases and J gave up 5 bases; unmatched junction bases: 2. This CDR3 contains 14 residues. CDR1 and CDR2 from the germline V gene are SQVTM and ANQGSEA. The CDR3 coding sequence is TGCAGCGTTGAACTAGCGGGGGGGCGAGATACGCAGTATTTT. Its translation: CSVELAGGRDTQYF.

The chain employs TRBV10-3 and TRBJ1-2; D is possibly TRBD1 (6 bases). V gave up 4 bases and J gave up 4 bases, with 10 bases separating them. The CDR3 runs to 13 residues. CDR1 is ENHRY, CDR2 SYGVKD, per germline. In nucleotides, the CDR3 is TGTGCCATCAGTGCCGAGGGGGGCTATGGCTACACCTTC. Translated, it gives CAISAEGGYGYTF.

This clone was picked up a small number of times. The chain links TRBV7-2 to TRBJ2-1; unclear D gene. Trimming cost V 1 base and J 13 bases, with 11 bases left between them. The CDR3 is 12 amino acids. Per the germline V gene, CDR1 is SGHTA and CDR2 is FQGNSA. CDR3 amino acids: CASSLGLTAQFF. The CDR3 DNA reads TGTGCCAGCAGCTTAGGGTTAACCGCCCAGTTCTTC. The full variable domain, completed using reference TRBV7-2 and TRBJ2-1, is GAGVSQSPSNKVTEKGKDVELRCDPISGHTALYWYRQSLGQGLEFLIYFQGNSAPDKSGLPSDRFSAERTGGSVSTLTIQRTQQEDSAVYLCASSLGLTAQFFGPGTRLTVL.

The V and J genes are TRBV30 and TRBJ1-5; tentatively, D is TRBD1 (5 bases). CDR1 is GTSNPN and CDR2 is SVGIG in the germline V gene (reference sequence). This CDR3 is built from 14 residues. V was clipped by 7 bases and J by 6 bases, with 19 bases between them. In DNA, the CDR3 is TGTGCCTACTCCGGGACGAATCTCGGTCAGCCCCAGCATTTT. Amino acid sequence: CAYSGTNLGQPQHF. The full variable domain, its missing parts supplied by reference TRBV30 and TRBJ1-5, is SQTIHQWPATLVQPVGSPLSLECTVEGTSNPNLYWYRQAAGRGLQLLFYSVGIGQISSEVPQNLSASRPQDRQFILSSKKLLLSDSGFYLCAYSGTNLGQPQHFGDGTRLSIL.

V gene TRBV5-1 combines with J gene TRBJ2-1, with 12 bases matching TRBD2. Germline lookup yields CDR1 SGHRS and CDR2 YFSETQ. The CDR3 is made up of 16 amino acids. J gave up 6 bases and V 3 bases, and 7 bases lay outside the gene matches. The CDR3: CASSSQLAGGFNEQFF. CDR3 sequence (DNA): TGCGCCAGCAGCTCGCAACTAGCGGGGGGTTTCAATGAGCAGTTCTTC.

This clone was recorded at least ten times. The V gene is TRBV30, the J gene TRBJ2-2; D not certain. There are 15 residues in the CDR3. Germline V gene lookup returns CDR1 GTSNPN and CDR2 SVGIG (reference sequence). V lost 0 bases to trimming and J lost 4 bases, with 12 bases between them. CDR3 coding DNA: TGTGCCTGGAGTGTACAACCAAAACCCACCGGGGAGCTGTTTTTT. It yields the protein CAWSVQPKPTGELFF.

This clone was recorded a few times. CDR3 DNA: TGCAGCGTTACAGGGCCCCCCGCTGAAGCTTTCTTT. Amino acids: CSVTGPPAEAFF. The rearrangement links TRBV29-1 to TRBJ1-1; the D gene is possibly TRBD1 (6 bases). CDR1 is SQVTM, CDR2 ANQGSEA, per germline. This CDR3 has 12 amino acids. V was trimmed by 5 bases and J by 6 bases, leaving 13 bases between them.

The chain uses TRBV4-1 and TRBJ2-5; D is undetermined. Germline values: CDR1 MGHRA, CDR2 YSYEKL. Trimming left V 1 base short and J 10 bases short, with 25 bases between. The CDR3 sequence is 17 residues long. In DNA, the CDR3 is TGCGCCAGCAGCCAAGGCTCCACCAATGGGGTGGCGCATGTCCAGTACTTC. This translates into CASSQGSTNGVAHVQYF.

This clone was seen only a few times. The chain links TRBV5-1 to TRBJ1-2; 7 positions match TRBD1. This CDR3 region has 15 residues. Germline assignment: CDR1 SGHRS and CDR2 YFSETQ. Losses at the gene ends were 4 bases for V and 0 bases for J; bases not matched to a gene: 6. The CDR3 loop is CASSGRQGTNYGYTF. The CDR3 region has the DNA TGCGCCAGCAGCGGAAGACAGGGCACTAACTATGGCTACACCTTC.

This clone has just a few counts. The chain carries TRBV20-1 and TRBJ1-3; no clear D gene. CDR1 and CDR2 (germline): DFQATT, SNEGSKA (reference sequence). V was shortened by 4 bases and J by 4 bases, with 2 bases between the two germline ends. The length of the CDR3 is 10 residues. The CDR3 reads CSAKGNTIYF. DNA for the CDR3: TGCAGTGCTAAGGGAAACACCATATATTTT.